This TCR beta chain was sequenced for a study of blood T cell repertoires in COVID-19. The wider study: Specimens from acute and convalescent COVID-19 originated in the United States, Italy and Spain.

Libraries were prepared by immunoSEQ multiplex PCR; TCRdb keeps only in-frame clonotypes and omits some of them. The sample consists of about 47,000 clones, 88% of them appearing once. The CDR3 is 13 amino acids. With 0 bases removed from V and 5 bases from J, the gap between germline ends came to 9 bases. The germline V gene has CDR1 SGHNT and CDR2 YYREEE (reference sequence). The receptor was derived from a man aged 50 or older with active COVID-19. Material: peripheral blood. The V and J genes are TRBV5-4 and TRBJ2-7; D possibly corresponds to TRBD1 (5 bases). The CDR3 protein is CASSLERTNEQYV. The CDR3 DNA follows: TGTGCCAGCAGCTTGGAAAGGACAAACGAGCAGTACGTC.